This is a list of T cell receptor beta chains from one sample in a study of control samples from healthy donors and cancer patients. This table comes from immunoSEQ multiplex PCR, and its TCRdb copy is limited to in-frame clones, with some not included. The profile covers some 80,000 clones, with 85% to 95% appearing a single time and nearly 6% taken by the ten largest. The sample taken for sequencing was blood. The origin of the receptors is a woman aged 60-75 years in good health. Both conserved end residues are part of each CDR3. D genes are given only for firm matches. Size is stated for part of the rows, as once, few or many counts, or as a class when the clone is expanded.

NA | NA | TRBJ1-2 | TRBV6-5 | TGTGCCAGCAGCGACAGGAACGGAATAGATGGCTACACCTTC | CASSDRNGIDGYTF
NA | NA | TRBJ2-5 | TRBV5-5 | TGTGCCAGCAGCTTGGCTAGCAGGGAGGAGACCCAGTACTTC | CASSLASREETQYF
NA | TRBD1 | TRBJ2-7 | TRBV24-1 | TGTGCCACCAGACAAACAGGGGAACCAGAGCAGTACTTC | CATRQTGEPEQYF
NA | NA | TRBJ1-3 | TRBV28 | TGTGCCAGCAGTTTACCAAGTGGAAACACCATATATTTT | CASSLPSGNTIYF
NA | NA | TRBJ2-1 | TRBV18 | TGTGCCAGCTCACCACTTGCCTCCTACAATGAGCAGTTCTTC | CASSPLASYNEQFF
NA | NA | TRBJ1-5 | TRBV6-4 | TGTGCCAGCAGTGACCGGGAACTAACCCGGACTCTGGGTCAGCCCCAGCATTTT | CASSDRELTRTLGQPQHF
NA | NA | TRBJ2-2 | TRBV18 | TGTGCCAGCTCACCACCAGGGAGGAACACCGGGGAGCTGTTTTTT | CASSPPGRNTGELFF
NA | NA | TRBJ1-1 | TRBV9 | TGTGCCAGCAGCTATGGGCAATTTAACACTGAAGCTTTCTTT | CASSYGQFNTEAFF
NA | NA | TRBJ1-5 | TRBV19 | TGTGCCAGTAGTACCTACTCGAGCAATCAGCCCCAGCATTTT | CASSTYSSNQPQHF
NA | NA | TRBJ1-4 | TRBV30 | TGTGCCTGGGGGGACTCCTATAATGAAAAACTGTTTTTT | CAWGDSYNEKLFF
NA | NA | TRBJ1-2 | TRBV28 | TGTGCCAGCAGTTTACTGGGGTATTATGGCTACACCTTC | CASSLLGYYGYTF
once | TRBD1 | TRBJ2-2 | TRBV11-3 | TGTGCCAGCAGCCCCGGACAGGGATACACCGGGGAGCTGTTTTTT | CASSPGQGYTGELFF
NA | NA | TRBJ1-5 | TRBV3-1/TRBV3-2 | TGTGCCAGCAGCCAAGATCAGGGGTACAATCAGCCCCAGCATTTT | CASSQDQGYNQPQHF
NA | TRBD2 | TRBJ2-1 | TRBV27 | TGTGCCAGCGATCTGGCGGGGGGGTACAATGAGCAGTTCTTC | CASDLAGGYNEQFF
NA | TRBD2 | TRBJ2-5 | TRBV11-2 | TGTGCCAGCAGCCCGGCGGGGGGCAGGAAAGAGACCCAGTACTTC | CASSPAGGRKETQYF
NA | TRBD1 | TRBJ2-2 | TRBV6-5 | TGTGCCAGCACCAGACAGGGGGCGAACACCGGGGAGCTGTTTTTT | CASTRQGANTGELFF
NA | NA | TRBJ2-5 | TRBV20-1 | TGCAGTGCTAGTACCTCCCGGGAGACCCAGTACTTC | CSASTSRETQYF
NA | NA | TRBJ2-1 | TRBV4-1 | TGCGCCAGCAGCCAAGGGGAAGGACTTAGCTCCTACAATGAGCAGTTCTTC | CASSQGEGLSSYNEQFF
NA | NA | TRBJ2-7 | TRBV10-2 | TGCGCCAGCAGTGACTACGGGCCCTACGAGCAGTACTTC | CASSDYGPYEQYF
NA | TRBD1 | TRBJ2-2 | TRBV18 | TGTGCCAGCTCACCACCCAACGGACAGGGGGACACCGGGGAGCTGTTTTTT | CASSPPNGQGDTGELFF
once | TRBD2 | TRBJ2-5 | TRBV7-8 | TGTGCCAGCAGCTTAGACGAGCGGGAGCTAGAGACCCAGTACTTC | CASSLDERELETQYF
NA | NA | TRBJ1-2 | TRBV10-3 | TGTGCCGTCTCGGGACATAACTATGGCTACACCTTC | CAVSGHNYGYTF
NA | TRBD2 | TRBJ2-4 | TRBV19 | TGTGCCAGTAGTAGAACTAGCGGGAGTAGCCTAGCCAAAAACATTCAGTACTTC | CASSRTSGSSLAKNIQYF
NA | TRBD1 | TRBJ2-7 | TRBV28 | TGTGCCAGCAGTTTACCTCGACAGGGGTGGAACGAGCAGTACTTC | CASSLPRQGWNEQYF
NA | TRBD2 | TRBJ2-6 | TRBV4-3 | TGCGCCAGCAGCCAAGAATGGGGGGGGAGCTCTGGGGCCAACGTCCTGACTTTC | CASSQEWGGSSGANVLTF
NA | NA | TRBJ2-1 | TRBV3-1/TRBV3-2 | TGTGCCAGCAGCGTGATGGCGTTATCCTACAATGAGCAGTTCTTC | CASSVMALSYNEQFF
NA | TRBD1 | TRBJ1-1 | TRBV28 | TGTGCCAGCAGTTCAGGGGGCGCGGTGAACACTGAAGCTTTCTTT | CASSSGGAVNTEAFF
NA | NA | TRBJ2-4 | TRBV6-4 | TGTGCCAGCAGTCCATTAGTCCAGGGAACCAAAAACATTCAGTACTTC | CASSPLVQGTKNIQYF
NA | NA | TRBJ2-3 | TRBV6-1 | TGTGCCAGCAGTGAGCCCGACCCGAGGACTAGCACAGATACGCAGTATTTT | CASSEPDPRTSTDTQYF
NA | NA | TRBJ2-7 | TRBV14 | TGTGCCAGCAGCCAAGGCGACCTACAGGGATGGTACGAGCAGTACTTC | CASSQGDLQGWYEQYF
NA | TRBD2 | TRBJ2-1 | TRBV4-3 | TGCGCCAGCAGCCGGACTAGCGGGAGGGGTGAGCAGTTCTTC | CASSRTSGRGEQFF
NA | NA | TRBJ2-5 | TRBV24-1 | TGTGCCACCAGTCCGAGGCCCGATATACAAGAGACCCAGTACTTC | CATSPRPDIQETQYF
NA | TRBD2 | TRBJ2-7 | TRBV6-1 | TGTGCCAGCAGTGAACCGGGGACTAGCGGGGCCTACGAGCAGTACTTC | CASSEPGTSGAYEQYF
NA | TRBD1 | TRBJ2-3 | TRBV30 | TGTGCCTGGAGCCACCTGGACAGGGGTCCGCAGTATTTT | CAWSHLDRGPQYF
NA | TRBD1 | TRBJ1-1 | TRBV28 | TGTGCCAGCAGTAAAGCCGGGACAGGGATTAGGAACACTGAAGCTTTCTTT | CASSKAGTGIRNTEAFF
NA | NA | TRBJ2-3 | TRBV4-3 | TGCGCCAGCAGCCAAGATTGGGGGCGGAGGGGGAGGGCCGGTGATACGCAGTATTTT | CASSQDWGRRGRAGDTQYF
NA | TRBD2 | TRBJ2-1 | TRBV7-2 | TGTGCCAGCAGCCTAAAATCGACTAGCGGGGGCTCCTACAATGAGCAGTTCTTC | CASSLKSTSGGSYNEQFF
NA | NA | TRBJ1-3 | TRBV3-1/TRBV3-2 | TGTGCCAGCAGTGCCCGACCTAGCTCTGGAAACACCATATATTTT | CASSARPSSGNTIYF
NA | NA | TRBJ1-3 | TRBV3-1/TRBV3-2 | TGTGCCAGCAGCCAAGGAGAGGGGAACACCATATATTTT | CASSQGEGNTIYF
NA | TRBD1 | TRBJ1-1 | TRBV18 | TGTGCCAGCTCACCACAGGGGGCGGATACTGAAGCTTTCTTT | CASSPQGADTEAFF
NA | NA | TRBJ1-4 | TRBV6-6 | TGTGCCAGCAGGGGGGCAGGGTTGGATGTAGGACTGTTTTTT | CASRGAGLDVGLFF
NA | NA | TRBJ2-1 | TRBV7-3 | TGTGCCAGCAGCCCAGGGGGAGGCGCCTACAATGAGCAGTTCTTC | CASSPGGGAYNEQFF
NA | NA | TRBJ2-2 | TRBV28 | TGTGCCAGCAGCAGGGGGGGAATGAACACCGGGGAGCTGTTTTTT | CASSRGGMNTGELFF
NA | NA | TRBJ1-1 | TRBV6-5 | TGTGCCAGCAGTTACAACGGTAACACTGAAGCTTTCTTT | CASSYNGNTEAFF
few | NA | TRBJ2-2 | TRBV6-5 | TGTGCCAGCAGGGGCCTCCTCACCGGGGAGCTGTTTTTT | CASRGLLTGELFF
NA | NA | TRBJ1-2 | TRBV2 | TGTGCCACCACCCCGGCATCGGGAGGATATGGCTACACCTTC | CATTPASGGYGYTF
NA | TRBD2 | TRBJ2-2 | TRBV10-3 | TGTGCCATCAGTGAGTCGATGGGGACTATCGCCGGGGAGCTGTTTTTT | CAISESMGTIAGELFF
NA | TRBD1 | TRBJ2-7 | TRBV5-1 | TGCGCCAGCAGCGACAGGACAGGGAGCTACGAGCAGTACTTC | CASSDRTGSYEQYF
NA | NA | TRBJ1-1 | TRBV29-1 | TGCAGCGTTGAAGAAGGTATAGGGAGGGAAGCTTTCTTT | CSVEEGIGREAFF
once | TRBD1 | TRBJ2-3 | TRBV30 | TGTGCCTGGAGTCCCCAGGGGGTCGGCACAGATACGCAGTATTTT | CAWSPQGVGTDTQYF
NA | NA | TRBJ1-1 | TRBV24-1 | TGTGCCACCAGTGATTCCAGCAGCCGGGCTTTCTTT | CATSDSSSRAFF
NA | NA | TRBJ2-7 | TRBV9 | TGTGCCAGCAGCGTCGCCCTGGGCCTTGCCTACGAGCAGTACTTC | CASSVALGLAYEQYF
NA | TRBD1 | TRBJ1-3 | TRBV6-5 | TGTGCCAGCAGTTACTCGTCAAACAGGGGGCGGAACACCATATATTTT | CASSYSSNRGRNTIYF